This T cell receptor beta chain stems from a study of identical twins. Findings of the study overall: Interpretation of the results relied on cross-sectional statistical analysis and not on following the same donors.

This clonotype was observed a few times. Its target is unknown. The CDR3 is made up of 14 amino acids. V shed 3 bases, J shed 5 bases, and the junction held 6 bases outside the gene matches. Germline V gene lookup returns CDR1 PRHDT and CDR2 FYEKMQ (reference sequence). Healthy Caucasians alone served as donors. It was template switching that added a universal primer site, and there were unique molecular identifiers on the cDNA. TCRdb analysed the 5' RACE reads with MiXCR anew, one entry per CDR3 protein. The repertoire holds some 630,000 distinct CDR3 sequences, with roughly 7.1% as singletons. Another study also made use of these data, one on yellow fever vaccine responses in identical twins.

The chain joins TRBV13 to TRBJ2-7; 8 bases line up with TRBD2. Sequencing was performed on PBMCs. The source of this sequence is a young woman in good health. The CDR3 DNA is TGTGCCAGCAGCTTCCGGGAGGGGCTGAACGAGCAGTACTTC. This codes for CASSFREGLNEQYF.